Listed below are T cell receptor beta chains from one sample, sequenced in a study of response to subunit inactivated influenza vaccine. MiXCR, run by TCRdb on the RT-PCR reads, gives a single entry per CDR3 protein. The top ten clones hold around 13% of a sample with over 450,000 distinct CDR3 sequences, approximately 12% of them seen once. This specimen was PBMCs from blood, taken more than 35 days after vaccination. These receptors were taken from a man aged 50 or older who received an inactivated influenza vaccine. CDR3s include the opening cysteine and the closing phenylalanine or tryptophan. A D gene is named only where the DNA matches it firmly. Clone size is given for some rows only: seen once, a few or many times, or a class if the clone is expanded.

j_gene | abundance | d_gene | v_gene | CDR3aa | CDR3nt
TRBJ2-2 | few | TRBD1 | TRBV4-3 | CASSQKTGGTNTGELFF | TGCGCCAGCAGCCAGAAAACAGGGGGCACGAACACCGGGGAGCTGTTTTTT
TRBJ2-7 | few | - | TRBV11-2 | CASSPGSGGEQYF | TGTGCCAGCAGCCCTGGATCAGGCGGGGAGCAGTACTTC
TRBJ2-7 | many | - | TRBV4-3 | CASSQDMRAYEQYF | TGCGCCAGCAGCCAAGATATGAGAGCCTACGAGCAGTACTTC
TRBJ2-7 | many | TRBD1 | TRBV19 | CASSTGGEQYF | TGTGCCAGTAGCACAGGGGGCGAGCAGTACTTC
TRBJ2-1 | many | - | TRBV7-9 | CASSFRDTYNEQFF | TGTGCCAGCAGCTTCCGGGACACCTACAATGAGCAGTTCTTC
TRBJ2-6 | - | TRBD1 | TRBV10-3 | CAISEGTVLSGANVLTF | TGTGCCATCAGTGAGGGGACAGTACTTTCTGGGGCCAACGTCCTGACTTTC
TRBJ1-5 | few | - | TRBV29-1 | CSVETGPDGPQHF | TGCAGCGTTGAGACAGGCCCGGACGGGCCCCAGCATTTT
TRBJ1-2 | - | TRBD1 | TRBV7-2 | CASSLYDRGSNYGYTF | TGTGCCAGCAGCCTCTATGACAGGGGAAGCAACTATGGCTACACCTTC
TRBJ2-1 | few | TRBD1 | TRBV11-1 | CASTFAQGPLRDQGAINEQFF | TGTGCCAGCACCTTTGCCCAGGGTCCTTTGCGGGACCAGGGGGCGATTAATGAGCAGTTCTTC
TRBJ2-2 | - | - | TRBV4-2 | CASSRGWNTGELFF | TGTGCCAGCAGCCGCGGATGGAACACCGGGGAGCTGTTTTTT
TRBJ2-7 | many | TRBD1 | TRBV20-1 | CSARGTGNYEQYF | TGCAGTGCTAGAGGGACAGGCAACTACGAGCAGTACTTC
TRBJ2-1 | many | TRBD2 | TRBV29-1 | CSVGPKAGGLNEQFF | TGCAGCGTGGGCCCCAAAGCGGGGGGGCTTAATGAGCAGTTCTTC
TRBJ2-3 | many | TRBD2 | TRBV7-2 | CASSLKAGGSDTQYF | TGTGCCAGCAGCCTAAAAGCGGGGGGCTCGGATACGCAGTATTTT
TRBJ2-3 | few | TRBD2 | TRBV20-1 | CSANTLAEPSWDTQYF | TGCAGTGCCAACACACTAGCGGAACCTAGCTGGGATACGCAGTATTTT
TRBJ2-3 | few | - | TRBV15 | CATSRHRSSTDTQYF | TGTGCCACCAGCAGACACAGGTCTAGCACAGATACGCAGTATTTT
TRBJ1-4 | - | - | TRBV9 | CASSVAGAVSEKLFF | TGTGCCAGCAGCGTAGCGGGAGCTGTATCTGAAAAACTGTTTTTT
TRBJ2-6 | few | - | TRBV28 | CASSPALSGANVLTF | TGTGCCAGCAGCCCCGCTCTTTCTGGGGCCAACGTCCTGACTTTC
TRBJ1-2 | few | - | TRBV12-3/TRBV12-4 | CASSSRQGNGYTF | TGTGCCAGCAGTTCCCGGCAGGGAAACGGCTACACCTTC